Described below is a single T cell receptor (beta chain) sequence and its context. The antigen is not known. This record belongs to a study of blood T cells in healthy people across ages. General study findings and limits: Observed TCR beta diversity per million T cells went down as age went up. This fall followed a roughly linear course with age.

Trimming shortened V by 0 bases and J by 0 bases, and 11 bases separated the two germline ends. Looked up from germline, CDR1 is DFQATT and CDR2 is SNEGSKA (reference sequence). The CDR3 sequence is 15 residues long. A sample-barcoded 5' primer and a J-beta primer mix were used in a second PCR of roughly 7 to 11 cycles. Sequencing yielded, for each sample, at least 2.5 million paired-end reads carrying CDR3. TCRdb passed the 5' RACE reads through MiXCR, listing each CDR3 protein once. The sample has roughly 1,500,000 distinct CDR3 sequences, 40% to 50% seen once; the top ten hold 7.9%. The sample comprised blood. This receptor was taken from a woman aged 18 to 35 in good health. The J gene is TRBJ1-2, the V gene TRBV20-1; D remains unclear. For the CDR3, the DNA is TGCAGTGCTAGAGATAGGGCAGCCCCTAACTATGGCTACACCTTC. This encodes CSARDRAAPNYGYTF.